The rows below give T cell receptor beta chains drawn from one sample of a study of vaccination and CD4 T cells after COVID-19. For these receptors, no antigen is known. TCRdb ran MiXCR on the PCR reads and lists one entry per CDR3 protein. The sample includes more than 10,000 distinct CDR3 sequences, more than 70% of them seen just once. What was sequenced was CD4+ T cells from blood, cultured in vitro. The origin of the receptors is a human donor who had recovered from COVID-19. The CDR3 runs from the conserved cysteine through the conserved F or W. The D gene is left open where the match is weak. The size entry is marked missing in some rows and otherwise reads once, few, many or a size class.

size | J | V | D | CDR3
once | TRBJ2-7 | TRBV20-1 | TRBD2 | CSAPRTSGSSYEQYF
NA | TRBJ1-6 | TRBV10-1 | NA | CASSDRPFSPLHF
NA | TRBJ2-7 | TRBV5-1 | NA | CASSFTNAYEQYF
NA | TRBJ1-1 | TRBV7-6 | NA | CASSFGVGTEAFF
medium-sized | TRBJ2-1 | TRBV11-3 | NA | CASSLSGVNEQFF
NA | TRBJ1-1 | TRBV7-8 | TRBD1 | CASSPDQGVGTEAFF
NA | TRBJ1-2 | TRBV29-1 | NA | CSVVEDGGGGYTF
NA | TRBJ1-1 | TRBV27 | TRBD1 | CASSPRQGKGGTEAFF
NA | TRBJ1-1 | TRBV28 | NA | CASSLGGGVDTEAFF
NA | TRBJ2-7 | TRBV6-2/TRBV6-3 | TRBD2 | CASSSAGGGSYEQYF
NA | TRBJ1-2 | TRBV29-1 | NA | CSVESGPDYGYTF
NA | TRBJ2-1 | TRBV20-1 | TRBD1 | CSAPRGQRHEQFF
NA | TRBJ2-1 | TRBV6-1 | NA | CASRDPLGRSYNEQFF
NA | TRBJ1-3 | TRBV10-3 | TRBD1 | CAIRGQGVRNTIYF
NA | TRBJ1-2 | TRBV7-2 | NA | CASSRMDSSAEGYTF
NA | TRBJ1-5 | TRBV5-1 | NA | CASSPYEEGPQHF